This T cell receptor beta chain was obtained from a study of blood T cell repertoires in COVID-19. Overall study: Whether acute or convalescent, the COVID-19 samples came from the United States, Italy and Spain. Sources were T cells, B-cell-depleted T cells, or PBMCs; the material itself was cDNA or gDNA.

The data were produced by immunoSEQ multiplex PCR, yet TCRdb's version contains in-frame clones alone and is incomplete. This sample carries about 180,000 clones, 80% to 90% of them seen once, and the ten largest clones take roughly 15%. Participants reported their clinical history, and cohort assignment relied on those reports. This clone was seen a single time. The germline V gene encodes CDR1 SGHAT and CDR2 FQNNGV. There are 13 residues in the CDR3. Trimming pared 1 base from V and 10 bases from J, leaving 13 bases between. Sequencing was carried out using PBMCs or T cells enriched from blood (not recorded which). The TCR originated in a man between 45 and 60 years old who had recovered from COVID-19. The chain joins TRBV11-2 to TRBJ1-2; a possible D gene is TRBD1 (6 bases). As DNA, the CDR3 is TGTGCCAGCAGCTTAGTCGGAACAGGGACCTACACCTTC. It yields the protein CASSLVGTGTYTF.